The clone carrying this T cell receptor beta chain showed up just once. Its specificity is unknown. This entry is derived from a study of cytomegalovirus exposure and HLA in healthy donors. Looking at the study overall: 81% of more than 300 genotyped donors fell in the Caucasian-associated ancestry cluster. Study-wide points: Roughly uniform sequencing depth across donors was assumed, possibly incorrectly.

Amplification used 60 Vbeta primers and 13 Jbeta primers. Assay: immunoSEQ multiplex PCR; the TCRdb copy retains only in-frame clones and omits some. The sample records around 150,000 clones, 84% being singletons. With 3 bases clipped from V and 7 bases from J, the junction kept 12 bases outside the gene matches. The CDR3 totals 16 residues. The germline V gene encodes CDR1 MNHEY and CDR2 SMNVEV (reference sequence). Sequencing was done on a sample of PBMCs. The V gene is TRBV27, the J gene TRBJ2-7; TRBD2 aligns across 10 bases. The source of this sequence is a man between 18 and 35 years old in good health and CMV-seronegative. The CDR3 is CASSFSGIAGGWEQYF. The CDR3 DNA reads TGTGCCAGCAGTTTCTCAGGGATAGCGGGAGGCTGGGAGCAGTACTTC.